The following is a T cell receptor (beta chain) sequence with its context. The target antigen is unknown. The CDR3 length is 14 residues. Deletions cut 0 bases from V and 4 bases from J, with 9 bases between. Germline loops: CDR1 LGHNA, CDR2 YNFKEQ. This specimen belongs to a study of T cell responses to AZD1222 COVID-19 vaccine. Study-level points and caveats: Repertoires were collected only later (after the peak T cell response had occurred).

Clones were read by immunoSEQ multiplex PCR, and TCRdb kept only the in-frame ones, dropping some. The sample consists of about 130,000 clones, 80% to 90% of them appearing once. The origin of this receptor is an adult who received the AZD1222 COVID-19 vaccine. The rearrangement joins TRBV4-2 to TRBJ1-1; D call uncertain. The sequencing here drew on peripheral blood, taken 28 days after the second AZD1222 dose. The CDR3 coding sequence is TGTGCCAGCAGCCAAGAGGGAAGGTTCACTGAAGCTTTCTTT. This encodes CASSQEGRFTEAFF.